This T cell receptor beta chain originates from a study of shared T cell receptors in the human thymus. Generated by immunoSEQ multiplex PCR, the TCRdb table keeps only in-frame clones and is missing some. The sample shows hundreds of thousands of clones, 70% to 90% of them seen only once. In germline, CDR1 is LGHNA, CDR2 YSLEER. CDR3 size: 21 residues. V lost 0 bases, J lost 0 bases, and 25 bases lay in between. These same records also appear under a second study, on human thymus T cells. That investigation notes: Corrective surgery for congenital heart defects was being performed on the healthy Finnish infants who were the donors. Resections that were taken during corrective heart surgery supplied the thymus tissue. Gene usage for V and J segments appeared biased in thymic and blood repertoires. Related reports documented highly overlapping thymic repertoires among unrelated individuals.

Material for sequencing was thymocytes. This clonotype was obtained from a boy younger than two with a congenital heart defect. This chain links TRBV4-3 with TRBJ2-3; possibly TRBD1 for D (6 bases). In nucleotides, the CDR3 is TGCGCCAGCAGCCAAGACCTCAAGGGGGTGGGGCGGTCTGCTAGCACAGATACGCAGTATTTT. Amino acids: CASSQDLKGVGRSASTDTQYF.